The 28 T cell receptor beta chains given below trace back to one sample, sequenced in a study of neurological immune-mediated disorders. TCRdb called the 5' RACE reads again in MiXCR, with one record for every CDR3 protein. The data show roughly 75,000 distinct CDR3 sequences, 2% to 3% seen once. What was sequenced was PBMCs. Source of these receptors: a woman aged 25 to 39 with multiple sclerosis.

This clonotype was seen many times. This chain connects TRBV27 to TRBJ2-1; D possibly uses TRBD1 or TRBD2 (5 bases each). Germline values: CDR1 MNHEY, CDR2 SMNVEV (reference sequence). Trimming cost V 7 bases and J 9 bases, with 22 bases left between them. This CDR3 spans 15 amino acids. CDR3 sequence reads: CASNPTRGSVTEQFF. CDR3 DNA: TGTGCCAGCAACCCTACGAGGGGAAGTGTGACTGAGCAGTTCTTC.

In this sample, this clonotype turned up many times. The chain is built from TRBV28 and TRBJ1-5, with 10 bases matching TRBD1. J was trimmed by 6 bases and V by 1 base; bases with no gene match: 6. Germline V lookup: CDR1 MDHEN, CDR2 SYDVKM. CDR3 length: 16 residues. CDR3 in amino acids: CASSLSTGGNIQPQHF. In DNA, the CDR3 is TGTGCCAGCAGTTTATCGACAGGGGGCAATATTCAGCCCCAGCATTTT.

In this sample, this clonotype turned up many times. The chain combines TRBV27 with TRBJ2-5, with 9 nucleotides matching TRBD2. The length of the CDR3 is 17 residues. The germline CDR1 and CDR2 sequences are MNHEY and SMNVEV (reference sequence). V was clipped by 0 bases and J by 5 bases; unmatched bases: 10. CDR3 sequence: CASSLSAGGYFEETQYF. DNA for the CDR3: TGTGCCAGCAGTTTATCTGCGGGAGGGTACTTTGAGGAGACCCAGTACTTC.

This clonotype came up a few times. Being one base from a much bigger clone, this may be a read error. The V and J genes are TRBV6-2 or TRBV6-3 and TRBJ2-7; no firm D call. Germline V gene sequence: CDR1 MNHEY, CDR2 SVGEGT. The CDR3 contains 13 residues. The DNA for the CDR3 is TGTGCCAGCAGTTACGATAACACCTACGAGAAGTACTTC. Amino acid sequence: CASSYDNTYEKYF.

This clonotype was found many times. V gene TRBV7-9 combines with J gene TRBJ2-3; TRBD1 is a possible D gene (6 bases). The germline V gene has CDR1 SEHNR and CDR2 FQNEAQ (reference sequence). The CDR3 spans 14 residues. Trimming stripped 4 bases from V and 9 bases from J, with 17 bases between. The CDR3 region has the DNA TGTGCCAGCAGCTCGGCCTACAGGGTTGTGACGCAGTATTTT. Translation: CASSSAYRVVTQYF.

This clonotype was seen many times. The chain's CDR3 is CSARDGLGEQYF. As DNA, the CDR3 is TGCAGTGCTAGAGACGGACTGGGTGAGCAGTACTTC. The chain is built from TRBV20-1 and TRBJ2-7; D may be TRBD2 (5 bases). Germline CDR1 reads DFQATT; CDR2 reads SNEGSKA (reference sequence). This CDR3 is built from 12 residues. V was shortened by 0 bases and J by 7 bases, with 10 bases between the two germline ends.

This clonotype was picked up many times. The chain is built from TRBV18 and TRBJ2-7; 7 nucleotides agree with TRBD1. The CDR3 is made up of 14 amino acids. The V gene end was trimmed by 3 bases and the J gene end by 3 bases; junction bases not matched to a gene: 5. Germline V gene data show CDR1 as KGHSH and CDR2 as LQKENI. Written as DNA, the CDR3 is TGTGCCAGCTCACCCCGGGACAGTTTCTACGAGCAGTACTTC. Translation: CASSPRDSFYEQYF.

In this sample, this clonotype turned up many times. This rearrangement joins TRBV20-1 to TRBJ2-1; 10 bases agree with TRBD2. J gave up 6 bases and V 4 bases, and 9 bases lay outside the gene matches. Germline assignment: CDR1 DFQATT and CDR2 SNEGSKA (reference sequence). The CDR3 spans 15 residues. Here the CDR3 DNA reads TGCAGTGCTACACCTAGCGGGAGATGGAGCAATGAGCAGTTCTTC. This codes for CSATPSGRWSNEQFF.

This clonotype has ten or more counts. The chain links TRBV20-1 to TRBJ1-1; D possibly corresponds to TRBD1 (5 bases). The V end lost 6 bases, the J end lost 1 base, and 12 bases lay between the germline ends. Looked up from germline, CDR1 is DFQATT and CDR2 is SNEGSKA (reference sequence). CDR3 length equals 13 residues. The CDR3 spells CSAWGGGNTEAFF. The CDR3 DNA reads as TGCAGTGCGTGGGGCGGAGGGAACACTGAAGCTTTCTTT.

This clonotype was counted between two and nine times. With a much larger clone just one base away, this may be a read error. The J gene is TRBJ1-2, the V gene TRBV12-3 or TRBV12-4; tentative D call: TRBD1 (5 bases). The CDR3 covers 12 residues. The CDR3 DNA follows: TGTGACAGCAGTTTTGGGGCCGGGGGCTACACCTTC. It specifies CDSSFGAGGYTF.

This clonotype occurred many times. The chain joins TRBV29-1 to TRBJ2-2; TRBD1 or TRBD2 may be the D gene (5 bases each). V dropped 4 bases and J dropped 7 bases, with 13 bases sitting between them. CDR3 length equals 13 residues. The germline V gene encodes CDR1 SQVTM and CDR2 ANQGSEA. DNA for the CDR3: TGCAGCGTTGGGGGGTTCGGTAGCGGGGAGCTGTTTTTT. It is translated as CSVGGFGSGELFF.

This clonotype was found many times. The chain employs TRBV12-3 or TRBV12-4 and TRBJ2-3; tentative D call: TRBD1 (6 bases). V was shortened by 4 bases and J by 2 bases, with 19 bases between the two germline ends. The CDR3 has 17 amino acids. In DNA, the CDR3 is TGTGCCAGCAGTTCACCCTACCTTACAGGGACCACAGATACGCAGTATTTT. Its translation: CASSSPYLTGTTDTQYF.

In this sample, this clonotype turned up many times. J is TRBJ1-1 and V is TRBV2; TRBD1 matches 8 bases. V was pared by 8 bases and J by 3 bases, with 5 bases of the junction left unmatched. Germline assignment: CDR1 SNHLY and CDR2 FYNNEI. This CDR3 contains 13 residues. The CDR3 region has the DNA TGTGCCAGCTTATCACAGGGGGACACTGAAGCTTTCTTT. Translated, it gives CASLSQGDTEAFF.

The sample holds many counts of this clonotype. The rearrangement uses TRBV27 and TRBJ2-7, with 10 bases identical to TRBD2. The CDR3 loop spans 17 amino acids. J lost 1 base, V lost 5 bases, and 11 bases had no gene match. The germline CDR1 and CDR2 sequences are MNHEY and SMNVEV (reference sequence). CDR3 region: CASSGHASGRGSYEQYF. Written as DNA, the CDR3 is TGTGCCAGCAGTGGCCATGCTAGCGGGAGAGGGTCCTACGAGCAGTACTTC.

This clonotype was picked up many times. The chain joins TRBV5-6 to TRBJ2-1; D unclear. V lost 1 base to trimming and J lost 2 bases, with 10 bases between them. Germline V gene sequence: CDR1 SGHDT, CDR2 YYEEEE. The CDR3 spans 15 residues. The CDR3 DNA reads TGTGCCAGCAGCTTGATGGCGGAAACCTACAATGAGCAGTTCTTC. Residues: CASSLMAETYNEQFF.

The sample holds many counts of this clonotype. The chain couples TRBV5-1 to TRBJ1-1; the D gene is possibly TRBD1 (6 bases). The CDR3 length is 15 residues. Germline V gene lookup returns CDR1 SGHRS and CDR2 YFSETQ. Trimming shortened V by 7 bases and J by 1 base, and 17 bases separated the two germline ends. The CDR3 DNA reads TGCGCCAGCCAACAAATCCGGGGGCCGAACACTGAAGCTTTCTTT. Translation gives CASQQIRGPNTEAFF.

This clonotype was picked up many times. The rearrangement joins TRBV27 to TRBJ2-7, with TRBD1 matching 10 bases. This CDR3 has 15 amino acids. Unmatched junction bases numbered 5, after V lost 6 bases and J lost 0 bases. Per germline, CDR1 MNHEY and CDR2 SMNVEV (reference sequence). CDR3 sequence (DNA): TGTGCCAGCAGCCGGACAGGGGGAAACTCCTACGAGCAGTACTTC. This gives the protein CASSRTGGNSYEQYF.

Remarks on this clonotype: This clone may be a read error of a much larger clone one base away. The chain links TRBV6-2 or TRBV6-3 to TRBJ2-5; D might be TRBD1 (6 bases). The CDR3 extends over 13 amino acids. CDR1 and CDR2 (germline): MNHEY, SVGEGT. V gave up 7 bases and J gave up 5 bases, with 14 bases separating them. The CDR3 region is CASKQAGEETQYF. The CDR3 DNA reads as TGTGCCAGCAAACAGGCAGGGGAGGAGACCCAGTACTTC.

This clonotype turned up a few times. The V and J genes are TRBV7-2 and TRBJ2-3, with D hard to call. Per the germline V gene, CDR1 is SGHTA and CDR2 is FQGNSA. The CDR3 has 13 residues. V shed 3 bases and J shed 6 bases, with 10 bases lying between them. This CDR3 reads CASSFGGIDTQYF. In nucleotides, the CDR3 is TGTGCCAGCAGCTTCGGTGGCATCGATACGCAGTATTTT.

Many counts were recorded for this clonotype. This chain joins TRBV7-2 and TRBJ2-7; 7 positions agree with TRBD2. Germline CDR1 is SGHTA and CDR2 is FQGNSA. CDR3 length equals 14 residues. V lost 0 bases and J lost 5; bases outside the gene matches: 4. The CDR3 DNA is TGTGCCAGCAGCTTAGCGCTCCGGGGGGACGAGCAGTACTTC. Residues: CASSLALRGDEQYF.

This clonotype has at least ten counts. The gene calls are TRBV20-1 and TRBJ2-3; TRBD1 matches 8 bases. The germline V gene encodes CDR1 DFQATT and CDR2 SNEGSKA (reference sequence). CDR3 length: 14 amino acids. This chain's CDR3 is CSPTRTGSTDTQYF. The CDR3 DNA is TGCAGCCCAACCCGGACAGGGAGCACAGATACGCAGTATTTT.

This clonotype was recorded at least ten times. The chain uses TRBV20-1 and TRBJ2-1; D is undetermined. Per the germline V gene, CDR1 is DFQATT and CDR2 is SNEGSKA (reference sequence). Trimming stripped 2 bases from V and 8 bases from J, with 16 bases between. The CDR3 runs 14 residues. The CDR3 reads CSARPRLVGYEQFF. The CDR3 coding sequence is TGCAGTGCTAGACCAAGACTTGTAGGGTATGAGCAGTTCTTC.

This clonotype has at least ten counts. The gene calls are TRBV25-1 and TRBJ1-2; TRBD1 might be the D (5 bases). Germline V gene sequence: CDR1 MGHDK, CDR2 SYGVNS. This CDR3 comprises 16 residues. V was trimmed by 3 bases and J by 7 bases, leaving 21 bases between them. In nucleotides, the CDR3 is TGTGCCAGCAGTGACCCCACTACGGGGGGACTTAGTGGCTACACCTTC. As protein: CASSDPTTGGLSGYTF.

This clonotype was seen repeatedly, ten times or more. The chain links TRBV5-6 to TRBJ2-3; no clear D gene. Germline V gene data show CDR1 as SGHDT and CDR2 as YYEEEE. CDR3 size: 15 residues. V lost 2 bases and J 3 bases, leaving 13 bases between the germline ends. CDR3 residues: CASSFRPMGTDTQYF. DNA of the CDR3: TGTGCCAGCAGCTTTCGTCCTATGGGGACAGATACGCAGTATTTT.

In this sample, this clonotype turned up many times. The J gene is TRBJ2-7, the V gene TRBV15, with a possible D match to TRBD2 (6 bases). The CDR3 has 15 residues. Germline CDR1 is LNHNV and CDR2 is YYDKDF (reference sequence). The germline V and J ends were trimmed by 2 bases and 7 bases, with 18 bases remaining between them. This chain's CDR3 is CATSRPQAARGEQYF. The CDR3 DNA is TGTGCCACCAGCAGACCCCAGGCTGCCCGGGGGGAGCAGTACTTC.

This clonotype has a count of ten or more. V gene TRBV7-6 combines with J gene TRBJ1-1; D is possibly TRBD1 (6 bases). This CDR3 region has 15 residues. CDR1 is SGHVS and CDR2 is FNYEAQ in the germline V gene. The V end was cut by 5 bases, the J end by 2 bases, with 15 bases between. The CDR3 sequence is CASSKRGGGNTEAFF. CDR3 nucleotide sequence: TGTGCCAGCAGCAAGCGGGGAGGGGGTAACACTGAAGCTTTCTTT.

This clonotype was seen ten or more times. V and J are TRBV18 and TRBJ2-7; tentatively, D is TRBD1 (6 bases). The CDR3 spans 13 residues. CDR1 KGHSH and CDR2 LQKENI come from the germline V gene. Trimming pared 2 bases from V and 4 bases from J, leaving 9 bases between. The chain's CDR3 is CASSPTRGYEQYF. As DNA, the CDR3 is TGTGCCAGCTCACCAACCAGGGGTTACGAGCAGTACTTC.

This clonotype was counted ten times or more. This chain links TRBV20-1 with TRBJ1-5; D call uncertain. The CDR3 is 16 amino acids. Germline V gene data show CDR1 as DFQATT and CDR2 as SNEGSKA (reference sequence). The V gene lost 4 bases and the J gene lost 5 bases, with 21 bases spanning the gap. As DNA, the CDR3 is TGCAGTGCTACAATTGGACGGGCGGGAGATTATCAGCCCCAGCATTTT. It encodes CSATIGRAGDYQPQHF.